This TCR beta chain was profiled in a study of beta chain features in type 1 diabetes. Reverse transcription of all isolated RNA meant that expressed TCRB transcripts were sequenced. The method was immunoSEQ multiplex PCR; TCRdb's version includes in-frame clones alone and lacks a portion of them. The sample records roughly 370,000 clones, approximately 15% being singletons. V was shortened by 1 base and J by 3 bases, with 11 bases between the two germline ends. Germline CDR1 is SEHNR and CDR2 is FQNEAQ (reference sequence). This CDR3 spans 15 amino acids. Sequenced: naive CD4+ T cells from blood. The TCR comes from a young man in good health. The chain employs TRBV7-9 and TRBJ2-3; a possible D gene is TRBD1 (6 bases). CDR3: CASSLEWTATDTQYF. The CDR3, as DNA: TGTGCCAGCAGCTTAGAGTGGACAGCAACAGATACGCAGTATTTT.